Listed below are T cell receptor beta chains from one sample, sequenced in a study of shared clonotypes between healthy human individuals. Clones were read by immunoSEQ multiplex PCR, and TCRdb kept only the in-frame ones, dropping some. This table holds about 1,900,000 clones, approximately 94% found once. The sequenced sample was naive CD8+ T cells sorted from blood. Receptors originate from a young man in good health. Each CDR3 is given with its conserved first and last residue.

v_gene,j_gene,CDR3aa
TRBV9,TRBJ1-1,CASSVGQGWGNTEAFF
TRBV7-9,TRBJ2-1,CASSPLAGLIFNEQFF
TRBV27,TRBJ1-2,CASSLAVNYGYTF
TRBV2,TRBJ1-4,CASSAAELEINEKLFF
TRBV27,TRBJ2-1,CASNVLAGGYNEQFF
TRBV5-4,TRBJ2-7,CASSLGAGQLLEQYF
TRBV4-1,TRBJ2-2,CASSQGTGGIGELFF
TRBV30,TRBJ2-1,CAWSPGLAGVDEQFF
TRBV10-3,TRBJ2-7,CATGGGGEIEQYF
TRBV5-1,TRBJ2-7,CASSLRSGALGSYEQYF
TRBV4-3,TRBJ2-7,CASSSFEGYEQYF
TRBV27,TRBJ1-5,CASSWTGGGQPQHF
TRBV13,TRBJ1-1,CASRRAQNTEAFF
TRBV5-6,TRBJ1-1,CASWGGPNTEAFF
TRBV7-2,TRBJ2-7,CASSPRFVPDEQYF
TRBV4-1,TRBJ1-2,CASSQHNSGAYGYTF
TRBV5-4,TRBJ2-7,CASSSSDSWNEQYF